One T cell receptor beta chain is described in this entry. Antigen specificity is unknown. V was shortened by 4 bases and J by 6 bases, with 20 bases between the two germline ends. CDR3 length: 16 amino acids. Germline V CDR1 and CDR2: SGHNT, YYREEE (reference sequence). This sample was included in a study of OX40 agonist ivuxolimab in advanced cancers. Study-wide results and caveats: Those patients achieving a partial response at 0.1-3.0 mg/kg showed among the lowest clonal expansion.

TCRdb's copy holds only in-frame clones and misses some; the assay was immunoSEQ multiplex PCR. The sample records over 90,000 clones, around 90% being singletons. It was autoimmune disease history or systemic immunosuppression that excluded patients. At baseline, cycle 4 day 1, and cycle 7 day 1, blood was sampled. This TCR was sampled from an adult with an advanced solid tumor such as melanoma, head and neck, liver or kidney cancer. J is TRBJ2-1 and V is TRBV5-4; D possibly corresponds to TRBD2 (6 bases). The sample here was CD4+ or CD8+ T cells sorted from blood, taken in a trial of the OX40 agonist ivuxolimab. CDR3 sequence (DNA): TGTGCCAGCAGCACCCGGTTGGGACTGGGGGTCAATGAGCAGTTCTTC. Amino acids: CASSTRLGLGVNEQFF.